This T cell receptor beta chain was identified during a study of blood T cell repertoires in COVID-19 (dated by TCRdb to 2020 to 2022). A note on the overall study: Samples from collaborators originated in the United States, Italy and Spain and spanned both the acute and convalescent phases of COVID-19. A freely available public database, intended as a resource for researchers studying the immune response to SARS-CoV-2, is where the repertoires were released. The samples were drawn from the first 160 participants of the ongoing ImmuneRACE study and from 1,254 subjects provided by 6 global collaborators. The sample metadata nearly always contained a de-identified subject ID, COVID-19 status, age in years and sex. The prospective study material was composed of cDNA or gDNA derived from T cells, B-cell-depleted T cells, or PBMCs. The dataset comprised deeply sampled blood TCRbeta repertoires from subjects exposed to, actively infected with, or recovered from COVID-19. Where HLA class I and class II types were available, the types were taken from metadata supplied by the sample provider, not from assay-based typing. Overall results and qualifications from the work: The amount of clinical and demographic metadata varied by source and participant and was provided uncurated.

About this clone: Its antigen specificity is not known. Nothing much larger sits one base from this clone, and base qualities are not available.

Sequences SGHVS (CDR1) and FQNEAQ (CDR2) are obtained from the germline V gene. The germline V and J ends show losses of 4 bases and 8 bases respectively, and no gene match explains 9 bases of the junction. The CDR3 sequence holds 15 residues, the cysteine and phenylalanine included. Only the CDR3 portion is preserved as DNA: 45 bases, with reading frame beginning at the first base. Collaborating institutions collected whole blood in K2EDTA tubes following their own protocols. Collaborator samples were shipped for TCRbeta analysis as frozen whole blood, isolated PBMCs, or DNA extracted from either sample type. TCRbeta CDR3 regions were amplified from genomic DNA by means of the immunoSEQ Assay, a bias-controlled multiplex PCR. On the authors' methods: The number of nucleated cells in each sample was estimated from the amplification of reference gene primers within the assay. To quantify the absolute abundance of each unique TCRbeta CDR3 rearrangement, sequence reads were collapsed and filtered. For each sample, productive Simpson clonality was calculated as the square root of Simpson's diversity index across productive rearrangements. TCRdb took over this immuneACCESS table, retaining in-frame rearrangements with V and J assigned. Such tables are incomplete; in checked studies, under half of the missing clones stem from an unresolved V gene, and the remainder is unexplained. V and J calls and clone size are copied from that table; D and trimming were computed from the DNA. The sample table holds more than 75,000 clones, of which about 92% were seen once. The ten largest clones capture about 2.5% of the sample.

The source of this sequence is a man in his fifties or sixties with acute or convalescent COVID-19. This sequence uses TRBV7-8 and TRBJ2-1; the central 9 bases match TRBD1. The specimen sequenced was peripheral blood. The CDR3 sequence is CASSSWTGEVDEQFF. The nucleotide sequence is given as TGTGCCAGCAGCTCCTGGACAGGGGAGGTCGATGAGCAGTTCTTC.